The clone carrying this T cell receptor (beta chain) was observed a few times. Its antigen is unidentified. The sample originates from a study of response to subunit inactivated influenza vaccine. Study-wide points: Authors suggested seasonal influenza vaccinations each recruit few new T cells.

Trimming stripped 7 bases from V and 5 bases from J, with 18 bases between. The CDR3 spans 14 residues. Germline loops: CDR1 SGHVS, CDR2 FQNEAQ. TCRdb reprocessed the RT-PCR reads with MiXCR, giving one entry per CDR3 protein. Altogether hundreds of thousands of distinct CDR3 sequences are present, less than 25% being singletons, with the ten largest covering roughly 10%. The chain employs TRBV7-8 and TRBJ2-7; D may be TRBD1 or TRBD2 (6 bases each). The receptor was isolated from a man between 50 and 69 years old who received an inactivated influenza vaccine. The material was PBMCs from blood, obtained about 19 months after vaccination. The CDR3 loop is CASTPLRGPHEQYF. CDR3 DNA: TGTGCCAGCACACCATTACGGGGGCCGCACGAGCAGTACTTC.